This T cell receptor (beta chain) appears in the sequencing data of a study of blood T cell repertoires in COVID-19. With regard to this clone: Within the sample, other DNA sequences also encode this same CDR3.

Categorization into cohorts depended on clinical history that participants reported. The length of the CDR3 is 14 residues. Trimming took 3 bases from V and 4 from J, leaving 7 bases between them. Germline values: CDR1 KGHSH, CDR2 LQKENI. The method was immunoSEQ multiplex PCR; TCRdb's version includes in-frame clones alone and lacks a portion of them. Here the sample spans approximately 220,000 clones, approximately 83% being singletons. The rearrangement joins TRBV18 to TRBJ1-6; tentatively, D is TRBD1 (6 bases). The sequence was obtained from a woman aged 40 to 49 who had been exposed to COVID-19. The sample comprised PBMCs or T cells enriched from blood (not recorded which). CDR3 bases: TGTGCCAGCTCACCTACAGGGTATAATTCACCCCTCCACTTT. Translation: CASSPTGYNSPLHF.